This TCR beta chain originates from a study of T cells in Graves' hyperthyroidism and ophthalmopathy (dated by TCRdb to about 2019). Study-level background: Peripheral blood samples were taken at initial diagnosis, before any treatment was given. A discovery cohort of about 96 patients, fewer than 50 with Graves' ophthalmopathy and 57 with stable Graves' hyperthyroidism, was used to find distinguishing TCR V-J signatures. Prospective prediction of ophthalmopathy was tested in an independent validation cohort of 18 to 20 hyperthyroidism patients and 15 to 17 patients who later progressed to ophthalmopathy. The roughly 91 discovery patients were randomly divided into training and test sets at a 7:3 ratio. In addition, the study compared T-cell repertoires in thyroid tissue and in blood from several Graves' hyperthyroidism patients. After blood sampling, hyperthyroidism patients were treated with methimazole at a starting dose of 30 mg daily, and ophthalmopathy patients were treated with high-dose intravenous methylprednisolone. According to the paper, TCR Vbeta CDR3 sequencing was carried out on over 130 peripheral blood samples, which came from approximately 41 ophthalmopathy, around 75 hyperthyroidism and approximately 17 progressor patients.

Graves' hyperthyroidism was defined as stable when no progression to ophthalmopathy occurred over 18 months of follow-up. Hyperthyroidism patients were aged 18 to 65 years and newly diagnosed, with disease duration of less than 2 months. The study excluded patients with uncontrolled infections, other autoimmune diseases, pregnancy or lactation. Diagnoses relied on clinical symptoms, serum thyroxine and TRAb, thyroid ultrasound and orbital computed tomography. PBMCs were isolated from 8 to 10 ml of fresh peripheral blood by Ficoll-Paque density gradient centrifugation. Total RNA was extracted using Trizol reagent, and RNA quality was assessed on an Agilent 2100 Bioanalyzer. The CDR3 has 14 amino acids, counting the end cysteine and phenylalanine. The retained sequence is limited to the CDR3, 42 bases, with the frame set at the first base. V lost 5 bases and J lost 5 bases; the stretch between them is 15 bases long. Based on the germline V gene (reference sequence), the CDR1 and CDR2 sequences are LNHNV and YYDKDF.

General study outcomes and caveats: Most expanded thyroid clonotypes (frequency above 0.001) were also detected in blood, a finding suggesting that blood repertoires may reflect thyroid immune responses. Sample size was not statistically predetermined, and blinding of investigators to group allocation was not performed. A 13 V-J signature model separated ophthalmopathy from stable hyperthyroidism, with around 90% sensitivity and 81.08% specificity in cross-validation and 80%/75% in testing. In validation, the model predicted progression to ophthalmopathy with around 71% sensitivity and less than 75% specificity, a median of 6.5 months before onset.

The TCR beta CDR3 regions were amplified from the RNA transcripts. For the first round of RT-PCR on the TCR CDR3, the HTBI primer set was used together with the Qiagen OneStep RT-PCR kit. The libraries were constructed in a second round of multiplex PCR and then size-selected and purified. Sequencing of the libraries was done on an Illumina HiSeq2000 using paired-end 100 bp reads. The authors' analysis ran thus. SOAPnuke was used to process the raw data, throwing out any read that contained adapters or uncalled bases, had a mean Phred below 15, or lacked an exact constant-primer or identifier match. High-quality paired reads were merged using COPE v1.2.5, and each unique nucleotide sequence was defined as a clonotype. MiTCR v1.1 was used to align clonotypes to the IMGT TRBV, TRBD and TRBJ reference segments. The analysis included only V-J combinations with a frequency above 0.0001, which together covered over 98% of the repertoires. A TCS score was defined as the ratio of F50 (clonal expansion) to E x V (chaos), with BLOSUM62-based TCRdist applied between CDR3 peptides within each V-J. Welch's t-statistics and random forest reduced fewer than 600 V-J features to roughly 13, which were used in a naive Bayes classifier (R e1071). In TCRdb, the public reads were trimmed at Q25 with fastp and aligned with MiXCR, with productive beta chains retained. Rows with a matching CDR3 protein are joined into one entry that keeps the most common DNA and genes. These V and J calls derive from TCRdb rather than the authors' analysis. The sample table contains a few hundred thousand distinct CDR3 sequences; only one count was recorded for under 25% of them. The top ten hold approximately 26% of the sample.

To note about this clonotype: What antigen it recognizes has not been identified. Base quality data are lacking; no much larger clone is found one base away.

Sequenced sample: blood. The V and J genes are TRBV15 and TRBJ2-5, with a weak D call of TRBD1 (6 bases match). This TCR came from a man between 18 and 35 years old with Graves' hyperthyroidism. The CDR3 protein is CATSRGQREETQYF. The DNA sequence is TGTGCCACCAGCCGCGGACAGAGGGAGGAGACCCAGTACTTC.